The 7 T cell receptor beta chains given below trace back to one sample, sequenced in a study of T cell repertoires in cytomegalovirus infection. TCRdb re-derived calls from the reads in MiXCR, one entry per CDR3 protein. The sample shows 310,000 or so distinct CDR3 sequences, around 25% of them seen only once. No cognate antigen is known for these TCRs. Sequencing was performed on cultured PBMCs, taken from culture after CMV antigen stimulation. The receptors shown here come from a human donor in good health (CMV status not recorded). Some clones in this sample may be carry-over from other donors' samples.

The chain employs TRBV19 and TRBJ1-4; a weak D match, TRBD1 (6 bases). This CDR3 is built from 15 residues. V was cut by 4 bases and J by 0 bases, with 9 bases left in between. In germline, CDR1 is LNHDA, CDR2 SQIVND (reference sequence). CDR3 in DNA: TGTGCCAGTAGTAACAGGGAATCAACTAATGAAAAACTGTTTTTT. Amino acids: CASSNRESTNEKLFF. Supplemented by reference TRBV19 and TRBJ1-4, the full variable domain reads DGGITQSPKYLFRKEGQNVTLSCEQNLNHDAMYWYRQDPGQGLRLIYYSQIVNDFQKGDIAEGYSVSREKKESFPLTVTSAQKNPTAFYLCASSNRESTNEKLFFGSGTQLSVL.

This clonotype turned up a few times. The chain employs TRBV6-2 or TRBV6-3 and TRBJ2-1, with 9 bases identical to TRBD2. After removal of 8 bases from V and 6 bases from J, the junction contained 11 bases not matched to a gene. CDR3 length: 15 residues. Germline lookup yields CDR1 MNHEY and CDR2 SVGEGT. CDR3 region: CASRVGLAIPNEQFF. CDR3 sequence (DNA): TGTGCCAGCCGCGTGGGACTAGCAATACCCAATGAGCAGTTCTTC.

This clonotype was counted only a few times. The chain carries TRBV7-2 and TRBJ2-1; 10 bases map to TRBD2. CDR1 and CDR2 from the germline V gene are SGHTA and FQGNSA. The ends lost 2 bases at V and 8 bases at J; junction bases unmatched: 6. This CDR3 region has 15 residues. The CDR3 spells CASSLRPSGSDEQFF. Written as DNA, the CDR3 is TGTGCCAGCAGCTTAAGGCCTAGCGGGAGTGATGAGCAGTTCTTC.

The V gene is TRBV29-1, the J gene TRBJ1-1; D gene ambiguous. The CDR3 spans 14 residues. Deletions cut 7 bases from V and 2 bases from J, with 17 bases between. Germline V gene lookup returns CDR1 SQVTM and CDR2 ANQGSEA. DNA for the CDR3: TGCAGCGCCAACCAACGTTTAGTAAACACTGAAGCTTTCTTT. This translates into CSANQRLVNTEAFF. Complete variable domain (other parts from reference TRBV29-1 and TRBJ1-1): SAVISQKPSRDICQRGTSLTIQCQVDSQVTMMFWYRQQPGQSLTLIATANQGSEATYESGFVIDKFPISRPNLTFSTLTVSNMSPEDSSIYLCSANQRLVNTEAFFGQGTRLTVV.

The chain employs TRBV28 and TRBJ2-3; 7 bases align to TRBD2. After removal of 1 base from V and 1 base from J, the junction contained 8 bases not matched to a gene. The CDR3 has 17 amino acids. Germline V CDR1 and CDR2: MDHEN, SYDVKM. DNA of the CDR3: TGTGCCAGCAGTTTATCCCTTACTAGCGACGGCACAGATACGCAGTATTTT. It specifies CASSLSLTSDGTDTQYF.

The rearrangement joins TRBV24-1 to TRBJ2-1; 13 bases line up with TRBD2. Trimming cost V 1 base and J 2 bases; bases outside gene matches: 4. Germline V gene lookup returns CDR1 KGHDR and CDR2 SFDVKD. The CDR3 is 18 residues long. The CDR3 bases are TGTGCCACCAGTGATTTCCATGGACTAGCGGGAGCCTACAATGAGCAGTTCTTC. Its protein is CATSDFHGLAGAYNEQFF.

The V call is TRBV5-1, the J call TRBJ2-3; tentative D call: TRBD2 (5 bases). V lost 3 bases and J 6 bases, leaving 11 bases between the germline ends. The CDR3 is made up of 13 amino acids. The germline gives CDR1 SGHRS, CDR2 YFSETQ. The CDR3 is CASSSASKDTQYF. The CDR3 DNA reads TGCGCCAGCAGCTCTGCTAGCAAGGATACGCAGTATTTT.